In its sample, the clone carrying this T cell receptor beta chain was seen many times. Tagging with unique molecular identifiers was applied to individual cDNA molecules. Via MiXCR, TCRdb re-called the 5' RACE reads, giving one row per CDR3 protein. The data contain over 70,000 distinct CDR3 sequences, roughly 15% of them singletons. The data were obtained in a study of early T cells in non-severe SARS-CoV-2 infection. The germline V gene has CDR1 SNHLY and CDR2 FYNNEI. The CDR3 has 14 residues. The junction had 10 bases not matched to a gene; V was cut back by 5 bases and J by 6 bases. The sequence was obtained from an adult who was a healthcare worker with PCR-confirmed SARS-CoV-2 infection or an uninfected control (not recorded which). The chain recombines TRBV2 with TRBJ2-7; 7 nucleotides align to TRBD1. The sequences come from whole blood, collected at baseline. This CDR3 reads CASSQGTRGFEQYF. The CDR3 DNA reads TGTGCCAGCAGTCAGGGGACCAGGGGGTTCGAGCAGTACTTC.